A single sample gave rise to the 10 T cell receptor beta chains below, sequenced in a study of cytomegalovirus exposure and HLA in healthy donors. Primers: 60 Vbeta forward and 13 Jbeta reverse. TCRdb keeps only in-frame clones here, not all; method: immunoSEQ multiplex PCR. The table lists about 200,000 clones, around 77% of them singletons. The material sequenced was PBMCs. These receptors came from a young man in good health and CMV-seronegative.

This clone occurred once. The chain uses TRBV2 and TRBJ2-1, with a weak D call TRBD1 (6 bases). The CDR3 covers 14 residues. The V end lost 7 bases, the J end lost 4 bases, and 14 bases lay between the germline ends. Germline CDR1 and CDR2: SNHLY and FYNNEI. In DNA, the CDR3 is TGTGCCAGCATGGACGGGACAATATACAATGAGCAGTTCTTC. Its translation: CASMDGTIYNEQFF.

This chain links TRBV27 with TRBJ1-1; 10 bases match TRBD1. After removal of 10 bases from V and 6 bases from J, the junction contained 2 bases not matched to a gene. This CDR3 is built from 11 residues. Germline lookup yields CDR1 MNHEY and CDR2 SMNVEV (reference sequence). In nucleotides, the CDR3 is TGTGCCACCGGGACAGGGGCTGAAGCTTTCTTT. It specifies CATGTGAEAFF.

This chain joins TRBV5-8 and TRBJ2-7; D is unresolved. Germline V lookup: CDR1 SGHTS, CDR2 YDEGEE. CDR3 length: 13 residues. V lost 0 bases to trimming and J lost 0 bases, with 4 bases between them. The CDR3 sequence is CASSLASSYEQYF. Written as DNA, the CDR3 is TGTGCCAGCAGCTTGGCCAGCTCCTACGAGCAGTACTTC.

This clone turned up a few times. The rearrangement links TRBV6-5 to TRBJ1-2; D is uncertain. The CDR3 length is 13 residues. Germline CDR1 and CDR2: MNHEY and SVGAGI. V lost 2 bases and J 2 bases, leaving 6 bases between the germline ends. DNA for the CDR3: TGTGCCAGCAGTTACGACGGGAACTATGGCTACACCTTC. It codes for CASSYDGNYGYTF.

There are a few counts of this clone. The CDR3 here is CASSLEGQGYNSPLHF. As DNA, the CDR3 is TGCGCCAGCAGCTTGGAAGGACAGGGCTATAATTCACCCCTCCACTTT. The chain links TRBV5-1 to TRBJ1-6; 8 nucleotides agree with TRBD1. This CDR3 has 16 residues. Per germline, CDR1 SGHRS and CDR2 YFSETQ. V lost 0 bases and J lost 3; bases outside the gene matches: 2.

The chain uses TRBV7-3 and TRBJ2-5; the D gene is possibly TRBD1 (6 bases). V lost 0 bases, J lost 5 bases, and 10 bases lay in between. The CDR3 length is 14 residues. From germline, CDR1 is SGHTA and CDR2 FQGTGA. As DNA, the CDR3 is TGTGCCAGCAGCTTAACAGGGCAGGGGGAGACCCAGTACTTC. Its protein is CASSLTGQGETQYF.

V and J are TRBV7-9 and TRBJ1-4, with D possibly being TRBD1 (5 bases). V lost 4 bases to trimming and J lost 5 bases, with 14 bases between them. CDR1 is SEHNR, CDR2 FQNEAQ, per germline (reference sequence). The CDR3 has 15 residues. The CDR3 here is CASSSRGDRNEKLFF. The CDR3 region has the DNA TGTGCCAGCAGCTCCCGCGGCGACAGAAATGAAAAACTGTTTTTT.

The chain is built from TRBV9 and TRBJ2-2; 10 bases are a match to TRBD2. This CDR3 spans 16 amino acids. Germline trimming cut 0 bases from V and 6 bases from J; bases unmatched to any gene: 5. Germline CDR1 is SGDLS and CDR2 is YYNGEE. The CDR3 sequence is CASSVGGAGGPGELFF. CDR3 nucleotides: TGTGCCAGCAGCGTAGGTGGAGCGGGAGGGCCCGGGGAGCTGTTTTTT.

The table lists this clone with a few counts. J is TRBJ2-7 and V is TRBV19, with D tentatively TRBD2 (6 bases). CDR1 LNHDA and CDR2 SQIVND come from the germline V gene (reference sequence). The CDR3 consists of 16 residues. V shed 2 bases and J shed 0 bases, with 14 bases lying between them. The chain's CDR3 is CASSIYGGTYSYEQYF. The CDR3, as DNA: TGTGCCAGTAGTATATATGGGGGGACCTACTCCTACGAGCAGTACTTC. Using reference TRBV19 and TRBJ2-7 for the parts outside the CDR3, the full variable domain is DGGITQSPKYLFRKEGQNVTLSCEQNLNHDAMYWYRQDPGQGLRLIYYSQIVNDFQKGDIAEGYSVSREKKESFPLTVTSAQKNPTAFYLCASSIYGGTYSYEQYFGPGTRLTVT.

This chain links TRBV10-3 with TRBJ2-3; 14 bases fit TRBD2. The junction had 31 bases not matched to a gene; V was cut back by 5 bases and J by 6 bases. This CDR3 region has 24 residues. CDR1 is ENHRY, CDR2 SYGVKD, per germline. In DNA form, the CDR3 reads TGTGCCATCAGTAAAACCGGGACAGGGGAACGATGGACTAGCGGGAGGTACCCACACGATACGCAGTATTTT. Its protein product is CAISKTGTGERWTSGRYPHDTQYF.